A single sample is the source of the 32 T cell receptor beta chains below, sequenced in a study of T cell responses to AZD1222 COVID-19 vaccine. Produced via immunoSEQ multiplex PCR; TCRdb's table is partial and in-frame only. The sample includes 75,000 to 100,000 clones, 70% to 90% seen only once; the top ten take roughly 6.3%. Sequencing was performed on peripheral blood, taken on day 0 of AZD1222 vaccination. These receptors came from an adult in good health.

The J gene is TRBJ2-4, the V gene TRBV30; TRBD1 is a possible D gene (5 bases). Trimming stripped 1 base from V and 15 bases from J, with 22 bases between. The CDR3 has 14 amino acids. Germline V gene data show CDR1 as GTSNPN and CDR2 as SVGIG (reference sequence). The DNA for the CDR3 is TGTGCCTGGAGTGACCCCATGGGGCTTTCTGGAGCGTACTTC. It codes for CAWSDPMGLSGAYF.

This clone was seen a single time. The chain couples TRBV21-1 to TRBJ2-5; the table's D gene call, TRBD1, was not cross checked with the DNA. TRBV21-1 is given as a pseudogene. The CDR3 has 15 amino acids. The CDR3 sequence: CASSKVGDSWETQYF. The CDR3 bases are TGTGCCAGCAGCAAAGTAGGGGACAGCTGGGAGACCCAGTACTTC.

The chain recombines TRBV30 with TRBJ1-2, with D perhaps TRBD1 (5 bases). V was pared by 1 base and J by 7 bases, with 10 bases between. Germline V gene lookup returns CDR1 GTSNPN and CDR2 SVGIG (reference sequence). The CDR3 totals 12 residues. CDR3 DNA: TGTGCCTGGAGTGATGACAGATTTGGCTACACCTTC. Translating it yields CAWSDDRFGYTF. The whole variable domain, filled in from reference TRBV30 and TRBJ1-2, reads SQTIHQWPATLVQPVGSPLSLECTVEGTSNPNLYWYRQAAGRGLQLLFYSVGIGQISSEVPQNLSASRPQDRQFILSSKKLLLSDSGFYLCAWSDDRFGYTFGSGTRLTVV.

The chain is built from TRBV7-6 and TRBJ2-1; 13 bases map to TRBD2. V was pared by 7 bases and J by 10 bases, with 13 bases of the junction left unmatched. Germline V CDR1 and CDR2: SGHVS, FNYEAQ. The length of the CDR3 is 16 residues. CDR3 coding DNA: TGTGCCAGCAAAGGGCCGCGGACTAGCGGGGGTGTAGAGCAGTTCTTC. This sequence encodes CASKGPRTSGGVEQFF.

This clone was counted a single time. This chain links TRBV5-8 with TRBJ2-2, with D possibly being TRBD2 (7 bases). Germline V gene lookup returns CDR1 SGHTS and CDR2 YDEGEE. The V end lost 0 bases, the J end lost 4 bases, and 13 bases lay between the germline ends. This CDR3 has 16 residues. The CDR3 DNA reads as TGTGCCAGCAGCTTGGATAACAGGGAGGGCACCGGGGAGCTGTTTTTT. This sequence encodes CASSLDNREGTGELFF.

This rearrangement joins TRBV11-2 to TRBJ1-3; D is unclear. The V end lost 0 bases, the J end lost 0 bases, and 6 bases lay between the germline ends. The CDR3 is 15 residues long. Germline V gene data show CDR1 as SGHAT and CDR2 as FQNNGV. The CDR3 loop reads CASSLDRTSGNTIYF. CDR3 sequence (DNA): TGTGCCAGCAGCTTAGATAGGACCTCTGGAAACACCATATATTTT.

V usage is TRBV7-8 and J usage is TRBJ2-3, with D possibly matching TRBD2 (5 bases). V was trimmed by 1 base and J by 0 bases, leaving 11 bases between them. Germline lookup yields CDR1 SGHVS and CDR2 FQNEAQ. The CDR3 length is 16 residues. The CDR3 nucleotides read TGTGCCAGCAGCTTAGGAGGACTCTCTAGCACAGATACGCAGTATTTT. It codes for CASSLGGLSSTDTQYF.

J is TRBJ2-7 and V is TRBV6-5, with 7 positions matching TRBD1. This CDR3 has 14 amino acids. The germline CDR1 and CDR2 sequences are MNHEY and SVGAGI. V shed 7 bases, J shed 0 bases, and the junction held 6 bases outside the gene matches. CDR3 sequence: CASTRGQASYEQYF. The CDR3 region has the DNA TGTGCCAGCACGAGAGGACAGGCCTCCTACGAGCAGTACTTC.

To note about this clone: Different DNA sequences within this sample yield the same CDR3. The chain joins TRBV5-1 to TRBJ2-5; the match to TRBD1 covers 7 bases. Germline-derived CDR1 and CDR2 are SGHRS and YFSETQ. The length of the CDR3 is 14 residues. The junction had 2 bases not matched to a gene; V was cut back by 1 base and J by 2 bases. The CDR3 sequence: CASSLLTGQETQYF. DNA for the CDR3: TGCGCCAGCAGCTTGTTGACAGGGCAAGAGACCCAGTACTTC.

The V call is TRBV5-1, the J call TRBJ2-5; D not resolved. In germline, CDR1 is SGHRS, CDR2 YFSETQ. V gave up 5 bases and J gave up 1 base, with 21 bases separating them. The CDR3 runs 17 residues. CDR3: CASSLTGLLSVQETQYF. In nucleotides, the CDR3 is TGCGCCAGCAGTCTAACCGGTTTATTGTCGGTCCAAGAGACCCAGTACTTC.

The rearrangement uses TRBV7-2 and TRBJ1-6, with 7 bases identical to TRBD1. Germline CDR1 and CDR2: SGHTA and FQGNSA. Trimming at V came to 4 bases and at J to 6 bases, leaving 6 bases not matched to a gene. The CDR3 is made up of 15 amino acids. The CDR3 is CASSSGPGGNSPLHF. The CDR3, as DNA: TGTGCCAGCAGCTCTGGGCCAGGGGGTAATTCACCCCTCCACTTT.

J is TRBJ2-1 and V is TRBV5-1, with 7 bases identical to TRBD1. Germline-derived CDR1 and CDR2 are SGHRS and YFSETQ. The CDR3 loop spans 14 amino acids. Trimming cost V 4 bases and J 6 bases; bases outside gene matches: 7. The chain's CDR3 is CASSPGTEGNEQFF. CDR3 in DNA: TGCGCCAGCAGCCCGGGGACAGAAGGCAATGAGCAGTTCTTC.

The chain couples TRBV24-1 to TRBJ2-7; no definite D call. Germline assignment: CDR1 KGHDR and CDR2 SFDVKD. The CDR3 is made up of 12 amino acids. The V end was cut by 6 bases, the J end by 7 bases, with 12 bases between. CDR3 region: CATSLASGEQYF. As DNA, the CDR3 is TGTGCCACCAGTCTTGCCTCTGGGGAGCAGTACTTC.

The chain links TRBV25-1 to TRBJ2-3, with TRBD2 matching 7 bases. With V trimmed by 6 bases and J by 0 bases, 6 bases remained unmatched. The CDR3 extends over 15 amino acids. Germline CDR1 is MGHDK and CDR2 is SYGVNS. The CDR3 spells CASSPGRLSTDTQYF. The CDR3 DNA reads as TGTGCCAGCAGCCCCGGGAGGCTTAGCACAGATACGCAGTATTTT.

This sequence joins TRBV4-1 and TRBJ2-5; 7 bases align to TRBD1. The CDR3 runs to 14 residues. With V trimmed by 3 bases and J by 5 bases, 6 bases remained unmatched. Germline V CDR1 and CDR2: MGHRA, YSYEKL. The CDR3: CASSHPGQRETQYF. CDR3 nucleotides: TGCGCCAGCAGCCACCCGGGACAGAGGGAGACCCAGTACTTC.

The gene calls are TRBV6-5 and TRBJ2-5; maybe TRBD2 (5 bases). Looked up from germline, CDR1 is MNHEY and CDR2 is SVGAGI. This CDR3 spans 15 amino acids. With 6 bases removed from V and 5 bases from J, the gap between germline ends came to 19 bases. CDR3 bases: TGTGCCAGCAGCCCAGCGGCCTCGGTGGTGGAGACCCAGTACTTC. Translated, it gives CASSPAASVVETQYF.

V and J are TRBV2 and TRBJ2-3; TRBD2 aligns across 10 bases. Germline CDR1 reads SNHLY; CDR2 reads FYNNEI. CDR3 length equals 16 residues. The V and J ends lost 8 bases and 7 bases, in that order; junction bases with no gene match: 15. The CDR3 reads CASSKRVAGGGNTQYF. CDR3 coding DNA: TGTGCCAGCTCCAAGAGGGTAGCGGGAGGAGGAAATACGCAGTATTTT.

The chain joins TRBV14 to TRBJ2-5; 12 bases align to TRBD2. The CDR3 length is 16 residues. Germline CDR1 and CDR2: SGHDN and FVKESK. Trimming removed 4 bases from V and 4 bases from J; junction bases left unmatched: 7. CDR3 region: CASSPLAGGRVETQYF. CDR3 DNA: TGTGCCAGCAGCCCCCTAGCGGGGGGGCGGGTAGAGACCCAGTACTTC.

This chain connects TRBV20-1 to TRBJ2-1, with 13 nucleotides matching TRBD2. Unmatched junction bases numbered 7, after V lost 3 bases and J lost 8 bases. CDR1 and CDR2 (germline): DFQATT, SNEGSKA (reference sequence). The CDR3 runs to 15 residues. This chain's CDR3 is CSASDRTSGRHEQFF. The CDR3 region has the DNA TGCAGTGCTAGTGATCGGACTAGCGGGAGACATGAGCAGTTCTTC.

This clone has more than one count but fewer than ten. The gene calls are TRBV29-1 and TRBJ2-7, with D maybe TRBD1 (5 bases). The V gene lost 5 bases and the J gene lost 3 bases, with 23 bases spanning the gap. The CDR3 totals 16 residues. Germline loops: CDR1 SQVTM, CDR2 ANQGSEA. The DNA of the CDR3 is TGCAGCGTTCAGCTATTAGGGGTTGGTCTGAACTACGAGCAGTACTTC. It codes for CSVQLLGVGLNYEQYF.

The rearrangement uses TRBV7-2 and TRBJ1-2; possible D gene TRBD1, 6 bases. The CDR3 loop spans 15 amino acids. V was cut by 1 base and J by 7 bases, with 16 bases left in between. Germline values: CDR1 SGHTA, CDR2 FQGNSA. The CDR3 loop is CASSLDPGGGGGYTF. The CDR3 nucleotides read TGTGCCAGCAGCTTAGACCCGGGGGGCGGTGGTGGCTACACCTTC.

The chain recombines TRBV6-2 or TRBV6-3 with TRBJ2-7; 7 bases line up with TRBD1. V dropped 6 bases and J dropped 0; count of bases not matched to a gene: 5. The CDR3 is made up of 14 amino acids. Germline values: CDR1 MNHEY, CDR2 SVGEGT. The CDR3 nucleotides are TGTGCCAGCAGCACCGGGGACAGCTCCTACGAGCAGTACTTC. Its translation is CASSTGDSSYEQYF.

The chain recombines TRBV7-9 with TRBJ2-3; maybe TRBD2 (6 bases). The length of the CDR3 is 13 residues. V lost 7 bases to trimming and J lost 1 base, with 9 bases between them. The germline gives CDR1 SEHNR, CDR2 FQNEAQ (reference sequence). The CDR3 sequence: CASKPSGTDTQYF. CDR3 nucleotides: TGTGCCAGCAAACCTAGCGGCACAGATACGCAGTATTTT.

CDR3 in amino acids: CASSSLMGEKINSPLHF. In DNA form, the CDR3 reads TGTGCCAGCAGCTCACTGATGGGGGAAAAAATTAATTCACCCCTCCACTTT. This chain joins TRBV7-8 and TRBJ1-6; possibly TRBD1 for D (5 bases). Germline values: CDR1 SGHVS, CDR2 FQNEAQ. Trimming cost V 4 bases and J 6 bases, with 19 bases left between them. The CDR3 extends over 17 amino acids.

The sample holds one count of this clone. V is TRBV24-1 and J is TRBJ1-5; 11 positions agree with TRBD1. The CDR3 is 16 residues long. Germline V lookup: CDR1 KGHDR, CDR2 SFDVKD. V lost 4 bases to trimming and J lost 4 bases; unmatched junction nucleotides: 5. The CDR3 sequence: CATSDPGTGGNQPQHF. CDR3 nucleotides: TGTGCCACCAGTGACCCAGGGACAGGGGGTAATCAGCCCCAGCATTTT.

The CDR3 spells CASSWWTGSQFPYEQYF. CDR3 in DNA: TGTGCCAGCAGCTGGTGGACAGGGAGCCAATTTCCCTACGAGCAGTACTTC. The chain employs TRBV11-2 and TRBJ2-7, with 8 bases aligning to TRBD1. CDR1 and CDR2 from the germline V gene are SGHAT and FQNNGV. Germline trimming cut 4 bases from V and 2 bases from J; bases unmatched to any gene: 13. The CDR3 is 17 residues long.

This chain links TRBV6-6 with TRBJ1-1; the D gene is possibly TRBD1 (5 bases). V lost 3 bases and J 3 bases, leaving 11 bases between the germline ends. The CDR3 length is 14 residues. The germline V gene has CDR1 MNHNY and CDR2 SVGAGI (reference sequence). The CDR3 bases are TGTGCCAGCAGTTATAAGGGGCCGGACACTGAAGCTTTCTTT. This encodes CASSYKGPDTEAFF.

This clone was seen only once. The CDR3: CASGGTDYGYTF. CDR3 in DNA: TGTGCCAGTGGTGGGACGGATTATGGCTACACCTTC. J is TRBJ1-2 and V is TRBV2, with a possible D match to TRBD1 (5 bases). Germline CDR1 and CDR2: SNHLY and FYNNEI. This CDR3 has 12 amino acids. V shed 9 bases and J shed 5 bases, with 13 bases lying between them.

The genes are TRBV5-1 and TRBJ2-3; no firm D call. There are 15 residues in the CDR3. V was trimmed by 2 bases and J by 2 bases, leaving 12 bases between them. Germline lookup yields CDR1 SGHRS and CDR2 YFSETQ. CDR3: CASSLTNHPTDTQYF. DNA of the CDR3: TGCGCCAGCAGCTTAACTAACCACCCCACAGATACGCAGTATTTT.

V is TRBV19 and J is TRBJ1-5; D uncertain. Germline values: CDR1 LNHDA, CDR2 SQIVND (reference sequence). The ends were cut back, 5 bases at V and 0 bases at J, with 8 bases in the middle. The CDR3 has 14 residues. The CDR3 nucleotides read TGTGCCAGTAGTTACGGTAATAGCAATCAGCCCCAGCATTTT. It yields the protein CASSYGNSNQPQHF.

The chain joins TRBV5-8 to TRBJ1-5; unclear D gene. The V end lost 0 bases, the J end lost 3 bases, and 10 bases lay between the germline ends. The CDR3 consists of 15 residues. Germline-derived CDR1 and CDR2 are SGHTS and YDEGEE. CDR3 region: CASSLGGWANQPQHF. The CDR3 DNA sequence: TGTGCCAGCAGCTTGGGAGGTTGGGCCAATCAGCCCCAGCATTTT.

The chain employs TRBV11-3 and TRBJ2-3; 13 positions match TRBD2. The junction had 5 bases not matched to a gene; V was cut back by 5 bases and J by 0 bases. CDR3 length equals 17 residues. The V gene's germline CDR1 is SGHNT and CDR2 YENEEA. CDR3 protein: CASSQGTSGKSTDTQYF. Written as DNA, the CDR3 is TGTGCCAGCAGCCAAGGGACTAGCGGGAAGAGCACAGATACGCAGTATTTT.